The 19 T cell receptor beta chains reported below all come from one sample, sequenced in a study of CD8 T cells in ankylosing spondylitis (dated by TCRdb to 2015 to 2018). For these TCRs, the target antigens are not known. Study-level results and caveats: Blood from ankylosing spondylitis patients appeared to be characterized by a TCR beta motif composed of about eight highly homologous amino acid variants.

The protocol used for the library was 5' RACE. Instrument on record: Illumina HiSeq 2500. Clones were called with MiXCR by TCRdb after fastp trimmed the public reads at Q25, and only in-frame beta chains were retained. Entries that share a CDR3 protein sequence are merged under the most common genes and DNA. Here the sample has under 150,000 distinct CDR3 sequences; about a sixth occur a single time. Roughly 30% of the sample comes from the top ten. The sequenced material came from blood, either unsorted or a sorted T cell fraction (not recorded which). These receptors came from a male donor with ankylosing spondylitis.

The V call is TRBV7-9, the J call TRBJ2-3; no clear D gene. Germline V gives CDR1 SEHNR, CDR2 FQNEAQ (reference sequence). The CDR3 contains 12 residues. Trimming removed 5 bases at V and 3 bases at J, with 6 bases between. The CDR3 spells CASSPYTDTQYF. CDR3 coding DNA: TGTGCCAGCAGCCCGTATACAGATACGCAGTATTTT. Full variable domain (rest looked up from reference TRBV7-9 and TRBJ2-3): DTGVSQNPRHKITKRGQNVTFRCDPISEHNRLYWYRQTLGQGPEFLTYFQNEAQLEKSRLLSDRFSAERPKGSFSTLEIQRTEQGDSAMYLCASSPYTDTQYFGPGTRLTVL.

This clonotype came up a few times. This chain connects TRBV4-2 to TRBJ2-2, with D possibly matching TRBD1 (5 bases). The CDR3 runs to 18 residues. The germline V and J ends were trimmed by 3 bases and 3 bases, with 20 bases remaining between them. Germline-derived CDR1 and CDR2 are LGHNA and YNFKEQ. CDR3 bases: TGTGCCAGCAGCCACGCGAGGCAGGGTGGTATGTACACCGGGGAGCTGTTTTTT. Translation: CASSHARQGGMYTGELFF.

In its sample, this clonotype was seen many times. This rearrangement joins TRBV5-1 to TRBJ2-7; D might be TRBD1 (5 bases). The CDR3 is 12 amino acids. In germline, CDR1 is SGHRS, CDR2 YFSETQ. V lost 1 base, J lost 5 bases, and 7 bases lay in between. CDR3 protein: CASSLQGDEQYF. The CDR3 coding sequence is TGCGCCAGCAGCTTGCAGGGCGACGAGCAGTACTTC.

This clonotype was counted between two and nine times. The chain employs TRBV5-1 and TRBJ2-7, with TRBD2 as a possible D gene (6 bases). CDR3 length: 13 residues. The ends were cut back, 3 bases at V and 4 bases at J, with 11 bases in the middle. From germline, CDR1 is SGHRS and CDR2 YFSETQ. DNA for the CDR3: TGCGCCAGCAGCTCCGGGGGTTTTTACGAGCAGTACTTC. This encodes CASSSGGFYEQYF. The whole variable domain, filled in from reference TRBV5-1 and TRBJ2-7, reads KAGVTQTPRYLIKTRGQQVTLSCSPISGHRSVSWYQQTPGQGLQFLFEYFSETQRNKGNFPGRFSGRQFSNSRSEMNVSTLELGDSALYLCASSSGGFYEQYFGPGTRLTVT.

This chain joins TRBV2 and TRBJ1-2, with D hard to call. The CDR3 runs 14 residues. Trimming cost V 3 bases and J 5 bases, with 13 bases left between them. Germline assignment: CDR1 SNHLY and CDR2 FYNNEI. CDR3 protein: CASSEPLEGYGYTF. The CDR3 DNA sequence: TGTGCCAGCAGTGAGCCCCTTGAAGGTTATGGCTACACCTTC. The full variable domain, in which reference TRBV2 and TRBJ1-2 provide the parts outside the CDR3, is EPEVTQTPSHQVTQMGQEVILRCVPISNHLYFYWYRQILGQKVEFLVSFYNNEISEKSEIFDDQFSVERPDGSNFTLKIRSTKLEDSAMYFCASSEPLEGYGYTFGSGTRLTVV.

This clonotype was counted between two and nine times. This CDR3 is CASRQGDRRTGELFF. In nucleotides, the CDR3 is TGTGCCAGCAGGCAGGGGGACAGACGCACCGGGGAGCTGTTTTTT. The rearrangement uses TRBV27 and TRBJ2-2, with 7 positions matching TRBD1. Trimming removed 6 bases from V and 4 bases from J; junction bases left unmatched: 8. Germline CDR1 is MNHEY and CDR2 is SMNVEV (reference sequence). CDR3 size: 15 residues.

This clonotype was counted a few times. V and J are TRBV7-9 and TRBJ2-1; D gene uncertain. V lost 7 bases to trimming and J lost 0 bases, with 7 bases between them. The CDR3 is 13 residues long. CDR1 is SEHNR and CDR2 is FQNEAQ in the germline V gene (reference sequence). This chain's CDR3 is CASTRRSYNEQFF. CDR3 nucleotides: TGTGCCAGCACGCGGCGCTCCTACAATGAGCAGTTCTTC.

The chain has TRBV11-1 and TRBJ2-7; a possible D gene is TRBD2 (7 bases). This CDR3 spans 19 amino acids. V was shortened by 5 bases and J by 3 bases, with 29 bases between the two germline ends. Germline V lookup: CDR1 SGHAT, CDR2 FQDESV (reference sequence). CDR3 residues: CASSPGGGAAHSLFYEQYF. The CDR3 DNA follows: TGTGCCAGCAGCCCGGGGGGCGGGGCAGCTCACAGCCTCTTCTACGAGCAGTACTTC.

This clonotype came up a few times. The CDR3 sequence is CASSFSGASDEQYF. The CDR3 bases are TGTGCCAGCAGTTTTTCAGGGGCTTCGGACGAGCAGTACTTC. The chain uses TRBV28 and TRBJ2-7, with D possibly TRBD1 on 6 matching bases. Germline V gene data show CDR1 as MDHEN and CDR2 as SYDVKM. Trimming pared 3 bases from V and 5 bases from J, leaving 14 bases between. This CDR3 has 14 residues.

The chain joins TRBV7-8 to TRBJ2-6; TRBD1 is a possible D gene (5 bases). Germline CDR1 reads SGHVS; CDR2 reads FQNEAQ. Trimming pared 7 bases from V and 0 bases from J, leaving 10 bases between. CDR3 length: 15 residues. The CDR3 protein is CASTDSISGANVLTF. The CDR3 DNA reads TGTGCCAGCACCGACAGTATCTCTGGGGCCAACGTCCTGACTTTC.

This clonotype was counted many times. This chain links TRBV10-3 with TRBJ2-2, with D maybe TRBD2 (5 bases). The CDR3 is made up of 11 amino acids. Germline assignment: CDR1 ENHRY and CDR2 SYGVKD. V was trimmed by 8 bases and J by 4 bases, leaving 5 bases between them. The CDR3 protein is CAIEGTGELFF. CDR3 bases: TGTGCCATCGAGGGCACCGGGGAGCTGTTTTTT.

The chain joins TRBV19 to TRBJ2-1; 14 bases match TRBD2. Germline CDR1 and CDR2: LNHDA and SQIVND (reference sequence). CDR3 length equals 16 residues. V trimming: 4 bases; J trimming: 4 bases; junction bases outside the gene matches: 3. The DNA for the CDR3 is TGTGCCAGTAGTAGAGGGACTAGCGGGGGATACAATGAGCAGTTCTTC. Translating it yields CASSRGTSGGYNEQFF.

The chain joins TRBV5-1 to TRBJ2-1, with 8 bases lining up with TRBD1. CDR1 SGHRS and CDR2 YFSETQ come from the germline V gene. This CDR3 has 15 amino acids. Trimming at V came to 4 bases and at J to 5 bases, leaving 8 bases not matched to a gene. Here the CDR3 DNA reads TGCGCCAGCAGCCGGACAGGGCGAGACAACAATGAGCAGTTCTTC. Protein: CASSRTGRDNNEQFF.

This clonotype occurred a few times. V and J are TRBV6-1 and TRBJ2-1, with 10 positions matching TRBD2. V lost 6 bases and J lost 1; bases outside the gene matches: 12. The CDR3 loop spans 18 amino acids. Germline CDR1 and CDR2: MNHNS and SASEGT. The CDR3 DNA reads as TGTGCCAGCAGAACGCCCGGACTAGCGGAGTCTTCCTACAATGAGCAGTTCTTC. Its translation is CASRTPGLAESSYNEQFF.

The chain is built from TRBV10-3 and TRBJ2-7; TRBD2 matches 7 bases. After removal of 7 bases from V and 9 bases from J, the junction contained 6 bases not matched to a gene. Germline V gene sequence: CDR1 ENHRY, CDR2 SYGVKD. This CDR3 has 11 amino acids. The CDR3 spells CAINGVAGQYF. The CDR3 DNA is TGTGCCATCAACGGGGTAGCGGGGCAGTACTTC.

The genes are TRBV24-1 and TRBJ2-3; 8 bases map to TRBD1. Per germline, CDR1 KGHDR and CDR2 SFDVKD. Unmatched junction bases numbered 6, after V lost 4 bases and J lost 1 base. The CDR3 runs to 16 residues. The CDR3 sequence: CATSERTGWGTDTQYF. For the CDR3, the DNA is TGTGCCACCAGTGAAAGGACAGGGTGGGGCACAGATACGCAGTATTTT.

Ten or more counts support this clonotype. V usage is TRBV29-1 and J usage is TRBJ2-2; D not certain. V dropped 7 bases and J dropped 0 bases, with 9 bases sitting between them. The CDR3 extends over 13 amino acids. Germline V gene sequence: CDR1 SQVTM, CDR2 ANQGSEA. This CDR3 reads CSATEPNTGELFF. DNA of the CDR3: TGCAGCGCTACAGAACCGAACACCGGGGAGCTGTTTTTT.

The chain recombines TRBV6-1 with TRBJ2-2; D not certain. The CDR3 sequence is 12 residues long. V dropped 8 bases and J dropped 2 bases, with 6 bases sitting between them. Germline CDR1 reads MNHNS; CDR2 reads SASEGT. The CDR3 DNA is TGTGCCAGCCGGTCCAACACCGGGGAGCTGTTTTTT. Protein product: CASRSNTGELFF.

This clonotype was counted a few times. The junction and the germline gene differ at one end; a read error may be behind it. This rearrangement joins TRBV7-9 to TRBJ1-2, with D perhaps matching TRBD1 (5 bases). The germline CDR1 and CDR2 sequences are SEHNR and FQNEAQ (reference sequence). The CDR3 has 14 residues. CDR3 sequence (DNA): TGTGCCAGCAGTTTAGGGGCTGCGATCTATGGCTACACCTTC. Protein sequence: CASSLGAAIYGYTF.